A selection of T cell receptor beta chains follows, all from one sample in a study of cytomegalovirus exposure and HLA in healthy donors. The repertoire was sequenced with immunoSEQ multiplex PCR; TCRdb's copy has only in-frame clones and lacks some. Among about 160,000 clones listed, roughly four fifths were seen once. The specimen sequenced was PBMCs. The receptors shown here come from a male donor in good health and CMV-seropositive. CDR3s leave out the opening cysteine and the closing phenylalanine or tryptophan.

length	J	V	CDR3
12	TRBJ1-2	TRBV7-9	ASSLAGTGYGYT
12	TRBJ1-2	TRBV7-9	ASTEADREYGYT
11	TRBJ1-2	TRBV28	ASSFGQGYGYT
10	TRBJ1-2	TRBV5-4	ASSLDGDGYT
14	TRBJ2-7	TRBV11-2	ASSAGGFSSRNEQY
14	TRBJ2-1	TRBV7-9	ASSLVRSGSLNEQF
16	TRBJ2-3	TRBV7-2	ASSLVKLAGGRADTQY
13	TRBJ1-2	TRBV9	ASSVFGTDLYGYT
13	TRBJ1-1	TRBV18	ASSPRGQGASEAF
13	TRBJ2-5	TRBV25-1	ASSEYRQGQETQY
13	TRBJ2-1	TRBV6-4	ASSDSSGGANEQF
13	TRBJ1-4	TRBV28	ASTVQGTANEKLF
14	TRBJ1-1	TRBV27	ASSSKKNEMNTEAF
11	TRBJ1-3	TRBV10-3	AITTDRGNTIY
12	TRBJ2-1	TRBV6-5	ASSLNGGADEQF
11	TRBJ1-3	TRBV10-2	ASPRQGGNTIY
11	TRBJ1-1	TRBV18	ASSPGTGLEAF
10	TRBJ2-7	TRBV5-1	ASSLTRYEQY
15	TRBJ1-2	TRBV28	ASSQGQGEDGGGGYT
11	TRBJ2-7	TRBV30	AWSVRRGYEQY
12	TRBJ2-2	TRBV11-2	ASSFSRADGELF
13	TRBJ2-5	TRBV19	ASNTGQSHQETQY
11	TRBJ2-7	TRBV10-3	AIRGHSSYEQY
15	TRBJ2-1	TRBV13	ASSSTSGAISYNEQF
10	TRBJ1-2	TRBV29-1	SVGTGGGGYT
11	TRBJ1-4	TRBV30	AWSTASNEKLF
12	TRBJ2-2	TRBV9	ASSVGAGTGELF
12	TRBJ1-4	TRBV2	ASAVDRASEKLF
13	TRBJ2-5	TRBV7-7	ASSLGGSRQETQY
10	TRBJ1-6	TRBV6-1	ASRGDSRSLH
12	TRBJ1-5	TRBV19	ASSGTGGHQPQH
13	TRBJ2-1	TRBV28	ASDVRGGGANEQF
11	TRBJ1-1	TRBV29-1	SVGQGAGTEAF
14	TRBJ2-7	TRBV19	ASSRGRQASSYEQY
15	TRBJ1-5	TRBV18	ASSQNMGQATNQPQH
11	TRBJ1-6	TRBV6-5	ASSYMSDSPLH
12	TRBJ2-1	TRBV19	ASTVGRGDNEQF
12	TRBJ1-4	TRBV27	ASSLATTNEKLF
12	TRBJ1-2	TRBV5-1	ASSSEELSYGYT
11	TRBJ1-2	TRBV30	AWSVSRVEGYT
13	TRBJ1-1	TRBV2	ASSDGQGANTEAF
17	TRBJ1-4	TRBV7-2	ASSLGIRWDTATNEKLF
11	TRBJ1-2	TRBV18	ASSPPTGGGYT
14	TRBJ2-1	TRBV9	ASSSWTSGAYNEQF
16	TRBJ1-3	TRBV5-1	ASSLDRSNLRPGNTIY
12	TRBJ2-7	TRBV7-2	ASSRDRASFEQY
13	TRBJ1-1	TRBV5-4	ASKRGSGMNTEAF
12	TRBJ1-2	TRBV6-5	ASRYQGGGYGYT
9	TRBJ1-1	TRBV28	ASSMNTEAF
12	TRBJ2-1	TRBV7-2	ASSPGTSVNEQF
9	TRBJ1-1	TRBV5-1	ASRGTTEAF
11	TRBJ1-2	TRBV18	ASSPAEDYGYT
12	TRBJ2-6	TRBV30	AMGARAGANVLT
11	TRBJ2-3	TRBV5-6	ASSLRGRDTQY
12	TRBJ1-1	TRBV19	ASSPVQGRTEAF
13	TRBJ1-2	TRBV19	ASSIGEGAVYGYT
11	TRBJ1-5	TRBV12-5	ASGLEENQPQH